The 23 T cell receptor beta chains below all came from one sample that was sequenced in a study of beta chain features in type 1 diabetes. The study reverse transcribed the entire isolated RNA, so it sequenced expressed TCRB transcripts. Produced via immunoSEQ multiplex PCR; TCRdb's table is partial and in-frame only. The sample lists some 180,000 clones; about 12% were seen once. The sequenced sample was central memory CD4+ T cells from blood. The source of these receptors is a young woman in good health.

This clone was found a few times. The chain joins TRBV7-3 to TRBJ2-7; TRBD2 agrees at 9 bases. CDR1 is SGHTA and CDR2 is FQGTGA in the germline V gene. This CDR3 comprises 16 residues. The V and J ends lost 5 bases and 4 bases, in that order; junction bases with no gene match: 12. CDR3 residues: CASSLGGIAGAYEQYF. CDR3 DNA sequence: TGTGCCAGCAGCCTAGGAGGTATAGCGGGGGCGTACGAGCAGTACTTC.

There are a few counts of this clone. The rearrangement links TRBV7-8 to TRBJ2-3, with D maybe TRBD1 (6 bases). Germline lookup yields CDR1 SGHVS and CDR2 FQNEAQ. Trimming stripped 2 bases from V and 0 bases from J, with 15 bases between. CDR3 length equals 17 residues. CDR3 in amino acids: CASSLRGSGKSTDTQYF. The CDR3 bases are TGTGCCAGCAGCTTAAGGGGGAGCGGAAAGAGCACAGATACGCAGTATTTT.

J is TRBJ2-7 and V is TRBV2; TRBD1 agrees at 7 bases. This CDR3 region has 14 residues. Germline assignment: CDR1 SNHLY and CDR2 FYNNEI. With 2 bases clipped from V and 2 bases from J, the junction kept 3 bases outside the gene matches. CDR3 residues: CASSERQGAYEQYF. CDR3 sequence (DNA): TGTGCCAGCAGTGAAAGGCAGGGGGCCTACGAGCAGTACTTC.

The chain uses TRBV27 and TRBJ1-1; 11 bases map to TRBD1. With 10 bases clipped from V and 3 bases from J, the junction kept 10 bases outside the gene matches. The CDR3 is 15 residues long. Germline V CDR1 and CDR2: MNHEY, SMNVEV (reference sequence). In nucleotides, the CDR3 is TGTGCCACCCCAACCGGGACAGGGGGATACACTGAAGCTTTCTTT. This encodes CATPTGTGGYTEAFF.

This clone was found a few times. The genes are TRBV18 and TRBJ2-5, with TRBD1 matching over 9 bases. This CDR3 has 14 amino acids. Trimming took 3 bases from V and 6 from J; bases not matched to a gene: 5. The germline CDR1 and CDR2 sequences are KGHSH and LQKENI. Written as DNA, the CDR3 is TGTGCCAGCTCACCGGGACAGGGCGAGAAGACCCAGTACTTC. It codes for CASSPGQGEKTQYF.

This clone was observed a few times. Here the CDR3 reads CATTGTGYTDTQYF. CDR3 nucleotides: TGTGCCACCACCGGGACAGGTTACACAGATACGCAGTATTTT. The V call is TRBV10-3, the J call TRBJ2-3; 8 bases align to TRBD1. Germline CDR1 is ENHRY and CDR2 is SYGVKD. The ends lost 10 bases at V and 2 bases at J; junction bases unmatched: 8. There are 14 residues in the CDR3.

V usage is TRBV6-5 and J usage is TRBJ2-1; the match to TRBD2 covers 8 bases. Germline V lookup: CDR1 MNHEY, CDR2 SVGAGI. V dropped 8 bases and J dropped 10; count of bases not matched to a gene: 13. The length of the CDR3 is 14 residues. The chain's CDR3 is CASLKPGGPGEQFF. Here the CDR3 DNA reads TGTGCCAGCCTTAAGCCGGGAGGGCCGGGCGAGCAGTTCTTC.

This clone was picked up a small number of times. The V call is TRBV23-1, the J call TRBJ2-3; no definite D call. TRBV23-1 is identified as an open reading frame with a role that is uncertain. Trimming shortened V by 6 bases and J by 2 bases, and 15 bases separated the two germline ends. This CDR3 is built from 15 residues. The CDR3 DNA follows: TGCGCCAGCAGCCAAGAGTCGAGGTACACAGATACGCAGTATTTT. Amino acids: CASSQESRYTDTQYF.

This clone was recorded a few times. The V call is TRBV30, the J call TRBJ2-6; 9 nucleotides align to TRBD1. The CDR3 length is 17 residues. The V gene end was trimmed by 4 bases and the J gene end by 1 base; junction bases not matched to a gene: 8. Germline CDR1 GTSNPN, CDR2 SVGIG (reference sequence). The CDR3 nucleotides are TGTGCCTGGACTCCGGGACAGGGATCGTCTGGGGCCAACGTCCTGACTTTC. Protein sequence: CAWTPGQGSSGANVLTF.

The chain joins TRBV28 to TRBJ1-5, with TRBD1 as a possible D gene (5 bases). Trimming removed 9 bases from V and 11 bases from J, with 26 bases in between. Germline-derived CDR1 and CDR2 are MDHEN and SYDVKM. The CDR3 contains 15 residues. The CDR3 protein is CASGTELGRFRAQHF. CDR3 bases: TGTGCCAGTGGTACGGAATTGGGAAGGTTCAGGGCCCAGCATTTT.

The table lists this clone with a few counts. The sample contains more than one DNA sequence encoding this CDR3. The genes are TRBV28 and TRBJ2-2; 11 bases match TRBD2. The CDR3 is made up of 15 amino acids. Germline CDR1 is MDHEN and CDR2 is SYDVKM. Trimming removed 4 bases from V and 5 bases from J; junction bases left unmatched: 3. The CDR3 loop is CASSSLAGGTGELFF. In nucleotides, the CDR3 is TGTGCCAGCAGTTCTCTAGCGGGAGGTACCGGGGAGCTGTTTTTT.

This clone turned up a few times. The chain combines TRBV28 with TRBJ2-1; the match to TRBD2 covers 13 bases. From germline, CDR1 is MDHEN and CDR2 SYDVKM. Losses at the gene ends were 5 bases for V and 6 bases for J; bases not matched to a gene: 4. The CDR3 is 15 residues long. CDR3 nucleotides: TGTGCCAGCAGTGCCGGGACTAGCGGGACCAATGAGCAGTTCTTC. It is translated as CASSAGTSGTNEQFF.

This clone was counted only a few times. The chain recombines TRBV19 with TRBJ2-7; TRBD2 is a possible D gene (5 bases). V was cut by 4 bases and J by 4 bases, with 11 bases left in between. From germline, CDR1 is LNHDA and CDR2 SQIVND (reference sequence). The CDR3 spans 13 residues. DNA for the CDR3: TGTGCCAGTAGTAACCGACTACGGTACGAGCAGTACTTC. This codes for CASSNRLRYEQYF.

CDR3 DNA: TGTGCCAGCAGCCAAGGACTTGGACTGGACCAAGAGACCCAGTACTTC. Its protein product is CASSQGLGLDQETQYF. This sequence joins TRBV4-2 and TRBJ2-5; tentatively, D is TRBD2 (5 bases). The germline gives CDR1 LGHNA, CDR2 YNFKEQ. This CDR3 spans 16 amino acids. Deletions cut 1 base from V and 0 bases from J, with 12 bases between.

J is TRBJ2-2 and V is TRBV6-5, with D possibly matching TRBD1 (5 bases). Germline CDR1 reads MNHEY; CDR2 reads SVGAGI. This CDR3 spans 15 amino acids. V was trimmed by 5 bases and J by 6 bases, leaving 16 bases between them. The CDR3 region has the DNA TGTGCCAGCAGTAGGGCTATCAGGGTAGCCGGGGAGCTGTTTTTT. It codes for CASSRAIRVAGELFF.

This clone was counted between two and nine times. This chain uses TRBV30 with TRBJ1-2; a weak D match, TRBD1 (5 bases). Trimming cost V 1 base and J 3 bases, with 12 bases left between them. The CDR3 covers 14 residues. Germline values: CDR1 GTSNPN, CDR2 SVGIG (reference sequence). CDR3 bases: TGTGCCTGGAGTGAAGACCGACAGTACTATGGCTACACCTTC. Its protein is CAWSEDRQYYGYTF. The full variable domain, its missing parts supplied by reference TRBV30 and TRBJ1-2, is SQTIHQWPATLVQPVGSPLSLECTVEGTSNPNLYWYRQAAGRGLQLLFYSVGIGQISSEVPQNLSASRPQDRQFILSSKKLLLSDSGFYLCAWSEDRQYYGYTFGSGTRLTVV.

This clone showed up just a few times. This chain's CDR3 is CASRTSGNLNEQFF. The CDR3, as DNA: TGTGCCAGCAGGACTAGCGGGAATTTAAATGAGCAGTTCTTC. J is TRBJ2-1 and V is TRBV6-1, with 11 bases that match TRBD2. The germline CDR1 and CDR2 sequences are MNHNS and SASEGT. Unmatched junction bases numbered 5, after V lost 6 bases and J lost 7 bases. This CDR3 is 14 amino acids long.

This sequence joins TRBV7-9 and TRBJ1-2; 7 positions match TRBD1. V shed 5 bases, J shed 2 bases, and the junction held 5 bases outside the gene matches. The CDR3 is 14 amino acids. Germline values: CDR1 SEHNR, CDR2 FQNEAQ (reference sequence). The CDR3 DNA follows: TGTGCCAGCAGCCCCCGGGACAGCAACTATGGCTACACCTTC. Translated: CASSPRDSNYGYTF.

The chain couples TRBV4-2 to TRBJ2-7; TRBD1 agrees at 8 bases. Trimming took 5 bases from V and 3 from J; bases not matched to a gene: 12. The CDR3 contains 16 residues. Per germline, CDR1 LGHNA and CDR2 YNFKEQ. The CDR3 DNA follows: TGTGCCAGCAGCGTAGGGTTAGGACAGGGACTCTACGAGCAGTACTTC. This sequence encodes CASSVGLGQGLYEQYF.

This clone was found a few times. V is TRBV7-9 and J is TRBJ1-2, with D maybe TRBD1 (5 bases). With 2 bases removed from V and 7 bases from J, the gap between germline ends came to 20 bases. Germline V lookup: CDR1 SEHNR, CDR2 FQNEAQ (reference sequence). The CDR3 covers 16 residues. For the CDR3, the DNA is TGTGCCAGCAGCTTATCAGGACATACGGATTTCGGTGGCTACACCTTC. Translating gives CASSLSGHTDFGGYTF.

The V call is TRBV9, the J call TRBJ2-1; TRBD2 agrees at 7 bases. CDR1 and CDR2 from the germline V gene are SGDLS and YYNGEE. The CDR3 is 15 residues long. Trimming at V came to 3 bases and at J to 9 bases, leaving 12 bases not matched to a gene. The CDR3 loop reads CASSGLAADGGEQFF. The CDR3 DNA reads as TGTGCCAGCAGCGGTCTAGCGGCCGATGGGGGTGAGCAGTTCTTC.

This clone was recorded a few times. V usage is TRBV27 and J usage is TRBJ2-7; TRBD2 matches 10 bases. Looked up from germline, CDR1 is MNHEY and CDR2 is SMNVEV (reference sequence). The length of the CDR3 is 14 residues. Trimming removed 7 bases from V and 5 bases from J; junction bases left unmatched: 8. The CDR3, as DNA: TGTGCCAGCAAGTTTGTAGCGGGGGGCCACGAGCAGTACTTC. The encoded protein is CASKFVAGGHEQYF.

There are a few counts of this clone. CDR3 region: CAWVRKDKNTF. CDR3 DNA sequence: TGTGCCTGGGTCAGAAAGGACAAGAACACCTTC. V gene TRBV30 combines with J gene TRBJ1-2; a possible D gene is TRBD1 (5 bases). The CDR3 sequence is 11 residues long. The V end was cut by 5 bases, the J end by 12 bases, with 16 bases between. The germline CDR1 and CDR2 sequences are GTSNPN and SVGIG (reference sequence).